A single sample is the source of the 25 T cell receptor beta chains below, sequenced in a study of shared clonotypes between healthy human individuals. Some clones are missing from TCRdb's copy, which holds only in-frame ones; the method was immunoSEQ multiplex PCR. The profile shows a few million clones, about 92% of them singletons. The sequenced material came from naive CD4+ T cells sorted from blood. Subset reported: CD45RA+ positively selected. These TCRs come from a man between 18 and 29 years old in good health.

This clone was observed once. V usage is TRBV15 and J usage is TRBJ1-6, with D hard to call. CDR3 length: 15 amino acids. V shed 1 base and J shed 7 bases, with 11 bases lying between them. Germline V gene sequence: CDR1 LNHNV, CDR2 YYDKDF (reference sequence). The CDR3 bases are TGTGCCACCAGCAGAGGGGGTTTGGTAAATTCACCCCTCCACTTT. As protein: CATSRGGLVNSPLHF.

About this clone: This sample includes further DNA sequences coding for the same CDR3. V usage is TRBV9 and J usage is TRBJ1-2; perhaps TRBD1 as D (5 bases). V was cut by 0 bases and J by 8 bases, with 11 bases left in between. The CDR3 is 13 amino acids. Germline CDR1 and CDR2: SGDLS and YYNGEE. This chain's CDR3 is CASSVEPGGGYTF. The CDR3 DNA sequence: TGTGCCAGCAGCGTAGAACCGGGGGGGGGCTACACCTTC.

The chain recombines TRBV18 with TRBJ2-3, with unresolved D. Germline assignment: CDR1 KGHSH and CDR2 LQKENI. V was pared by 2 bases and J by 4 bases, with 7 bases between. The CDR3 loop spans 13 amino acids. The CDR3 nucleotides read TGTGCCAGCTCACCATGGAAGGCAGATACGCAGTATTTT. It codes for CASSPWKADTQYF.

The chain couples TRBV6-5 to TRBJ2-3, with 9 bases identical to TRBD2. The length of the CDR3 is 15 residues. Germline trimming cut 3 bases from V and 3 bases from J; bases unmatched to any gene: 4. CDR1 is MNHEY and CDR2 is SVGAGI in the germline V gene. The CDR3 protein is CASSYAGGLTDTQYF. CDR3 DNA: TGTGCCAGCAGTTATGCGGGAGGGCTAACAGATACGCAGTATTTT.

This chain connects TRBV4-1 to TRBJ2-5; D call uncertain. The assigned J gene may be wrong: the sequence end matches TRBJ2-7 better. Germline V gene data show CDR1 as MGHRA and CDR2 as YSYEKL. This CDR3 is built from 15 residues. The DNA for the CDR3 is TGCGCCAGCAGCCAAATTTCCGAGCCGGCCTACGAGCAGTACTTC. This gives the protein CASSQISEPAYEQYF.

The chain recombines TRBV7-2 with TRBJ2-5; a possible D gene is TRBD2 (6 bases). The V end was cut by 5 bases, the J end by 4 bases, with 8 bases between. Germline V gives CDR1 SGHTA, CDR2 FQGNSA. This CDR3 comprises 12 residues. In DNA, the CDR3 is TGTGCCAGCAGCCAGACTAGAGAGACCCAGTACTTC. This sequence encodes CASSQTRETQYF.

CDR3 nucleotide sequence: TGTGCCAGCAGACAAGCAGCTGAGCAGTTCTTC. Translation: CASRQAAEQFF. The rearrangement uses TRBV6-1 and TRBJ2-1; D uncertain. The V and J ends lost 6 bases and 9 bases respectively, with 9 bases between them. The germline gives CDR1 MNHNS, CDR2 SASEGT. CDR3 length equals 11 residues.

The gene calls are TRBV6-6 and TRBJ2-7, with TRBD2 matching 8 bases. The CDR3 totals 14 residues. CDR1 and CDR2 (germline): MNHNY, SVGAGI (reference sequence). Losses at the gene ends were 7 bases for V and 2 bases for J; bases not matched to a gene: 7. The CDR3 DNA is TGTGCCAGCATCGGGGGGGCAGGGCCCTACGAGCAGTACTTC. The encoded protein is CASIGGAGPYEQYF.

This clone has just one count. The CDR3 reads CASSLTLDREQFF. Here the CDR3 DNA reads TGTGCCAGCAGTCTCACACTGGACAGGGAGCAGTTCTTC. This chain joins TRBV27 and TRBJ2-1, with TRBD1 matching over 7 bases. The germline gives CDR1 MNHEY, CDR2 SMNVEV (reference sequence). The CDR3 runs to 13 residues. J lost 10 bases, V lost 5 bases, and 8 bases had no gene match.

This CDR3 reads CASSASPGQGLAGTFYEQYF. The CDR3 DNA follows: TGCGCCAGCAGTGCATCTCCGGGACAAGGACTAGCGGGGACCTTCTACGAGCAGTACTTC. This rearrangement joins TRBV10-2 to TRBJ2-7, with TRBD2 matching over 12 bases. Germline V gene data show CDR1 as WSHSY and CDR2 as SAAADI. V lost 4 bases to trimming and J lost 3 bases; unmatched junction nucleotides: 19. This CDR3 has 20 amino acids.

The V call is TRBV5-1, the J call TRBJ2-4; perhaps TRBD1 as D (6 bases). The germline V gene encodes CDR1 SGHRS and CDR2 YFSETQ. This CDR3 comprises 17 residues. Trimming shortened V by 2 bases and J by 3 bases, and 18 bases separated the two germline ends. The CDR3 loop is CASSFGQTPSFKNIQYF. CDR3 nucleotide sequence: TGCGCCAGCAGCTTCGGACAGACTCCGAGTTTCAAAAACATTCAGTACTTC.

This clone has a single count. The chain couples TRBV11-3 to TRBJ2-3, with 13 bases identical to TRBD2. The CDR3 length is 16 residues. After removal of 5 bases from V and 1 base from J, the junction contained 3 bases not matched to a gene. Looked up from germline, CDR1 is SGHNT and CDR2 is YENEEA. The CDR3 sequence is CASSQGLAGGTDTQYF. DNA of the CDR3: TGTGCCAGCAGCCAAGGACTAGCGGGGGGCACAGATACGCAGTATTTT.

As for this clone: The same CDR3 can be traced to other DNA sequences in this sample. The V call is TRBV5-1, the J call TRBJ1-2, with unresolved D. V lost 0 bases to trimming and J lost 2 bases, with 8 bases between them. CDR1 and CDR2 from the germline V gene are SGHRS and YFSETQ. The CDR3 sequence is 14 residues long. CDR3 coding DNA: TGCGCCAGCAGCTTGGATCCGGGGAACTATGGCTACACCTTC. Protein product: CASSLDPGNYGYTF.

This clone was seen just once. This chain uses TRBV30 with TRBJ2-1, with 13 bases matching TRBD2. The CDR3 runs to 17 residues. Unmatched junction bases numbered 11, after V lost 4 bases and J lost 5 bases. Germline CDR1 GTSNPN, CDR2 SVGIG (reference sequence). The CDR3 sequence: CAWTGDRLAGGDNEQFF. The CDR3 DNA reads TGTGCCTGGACCGGGGACCGACTAGCGGGAGGAGACAATGAGCAGTTCTTC.

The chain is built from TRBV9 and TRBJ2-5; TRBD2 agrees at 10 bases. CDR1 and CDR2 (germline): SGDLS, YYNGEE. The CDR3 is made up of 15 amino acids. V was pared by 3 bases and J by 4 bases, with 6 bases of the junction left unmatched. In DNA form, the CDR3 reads TGTGCCAGCAGCGGAACTAGCGGGGTTGGAGAGACCCAGTACTTC. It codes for CASSGTSGVGETQYF.

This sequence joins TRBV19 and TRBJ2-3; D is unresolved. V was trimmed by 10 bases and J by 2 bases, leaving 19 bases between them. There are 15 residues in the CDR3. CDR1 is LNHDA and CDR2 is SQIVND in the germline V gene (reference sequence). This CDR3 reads CATLEIDTYTDTQYF. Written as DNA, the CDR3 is TGTGCCACCCTAGAGATTGACACTTACACAGATACGCAGTATTTT.

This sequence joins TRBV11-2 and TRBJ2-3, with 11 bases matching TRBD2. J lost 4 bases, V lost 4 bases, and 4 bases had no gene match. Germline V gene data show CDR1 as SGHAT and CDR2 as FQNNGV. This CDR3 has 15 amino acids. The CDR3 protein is CASSSLAGVADTQYF. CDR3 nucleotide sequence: TGTGCCAGCAGCTCACTAGCGGGAGTCGCAGATACGCAGTATTTT.

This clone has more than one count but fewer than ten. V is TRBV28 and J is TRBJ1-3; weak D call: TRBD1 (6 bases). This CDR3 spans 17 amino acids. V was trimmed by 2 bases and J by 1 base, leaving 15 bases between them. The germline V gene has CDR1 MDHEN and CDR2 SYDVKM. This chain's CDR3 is CASSLRGTTASGNTIYF. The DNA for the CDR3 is TGTGCCAGCAGTTTAAGGGGGACGACCGCTTCTGGAAACACCATATATTTT.

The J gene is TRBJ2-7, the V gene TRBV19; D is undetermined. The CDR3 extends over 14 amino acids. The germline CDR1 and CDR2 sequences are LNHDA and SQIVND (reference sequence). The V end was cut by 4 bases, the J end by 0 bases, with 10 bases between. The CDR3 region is CASSRARSSYEQYF. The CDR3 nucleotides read TGTGCCAGTAGTAGGGCACGGAGCTCCTACGAGCAGTACTTC.

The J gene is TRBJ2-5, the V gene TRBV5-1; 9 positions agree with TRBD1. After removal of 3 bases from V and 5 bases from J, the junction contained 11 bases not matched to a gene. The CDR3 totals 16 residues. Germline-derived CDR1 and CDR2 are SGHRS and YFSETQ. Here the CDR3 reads CASSSSGQGNRETQYF. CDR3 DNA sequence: TGCGCCAGCAGCTCTAGCGGACAGGGGAATCGGGAGACCCAGTACTTC.

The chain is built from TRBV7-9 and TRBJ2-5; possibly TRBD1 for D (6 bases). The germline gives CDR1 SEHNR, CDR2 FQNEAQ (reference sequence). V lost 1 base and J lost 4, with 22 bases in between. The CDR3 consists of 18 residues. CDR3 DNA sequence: TGTGCCAGCAGCTTAGGGAGCAAGACGGACAGCCTGGGAGAGACCCAGTACTTC. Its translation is CASSLGSKTDSLGETQYF.

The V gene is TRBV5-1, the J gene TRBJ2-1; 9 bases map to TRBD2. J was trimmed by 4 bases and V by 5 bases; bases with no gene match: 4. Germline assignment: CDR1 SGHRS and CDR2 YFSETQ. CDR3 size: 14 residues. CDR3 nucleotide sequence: TGCGCCAGCAGATCTAGCGGGGTATACAATGAGCAGTTCTTC. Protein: CASRSSGVYNEQFF.

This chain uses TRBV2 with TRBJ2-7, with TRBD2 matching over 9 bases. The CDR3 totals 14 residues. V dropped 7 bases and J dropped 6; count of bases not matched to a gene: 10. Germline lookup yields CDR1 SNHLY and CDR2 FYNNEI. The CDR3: CASNAAGGSGEQYF. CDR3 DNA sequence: TGTGCCAGCAATGCAGCGGGAGGTTCCGGCGAGCAGTACTTC. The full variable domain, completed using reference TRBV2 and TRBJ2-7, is EPEVTQTPSHQVTQMGQEVILRCVPISNHLYFYWYRQILGQKVEFLVSFYNNEISEKSEIFDDQFSVERPDGSNFTLKIRSTKLEDSAMYFCASNAAGGSGEQYFGPGTRLTVT.

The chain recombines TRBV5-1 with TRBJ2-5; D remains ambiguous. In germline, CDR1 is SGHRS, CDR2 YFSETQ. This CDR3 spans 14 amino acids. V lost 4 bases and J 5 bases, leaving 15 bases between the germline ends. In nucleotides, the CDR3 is TGCGCCAGCAGCATAAGGCCGGACGCGGAGACCCAGTACTTC. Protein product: CASSIRPDAETQYF.

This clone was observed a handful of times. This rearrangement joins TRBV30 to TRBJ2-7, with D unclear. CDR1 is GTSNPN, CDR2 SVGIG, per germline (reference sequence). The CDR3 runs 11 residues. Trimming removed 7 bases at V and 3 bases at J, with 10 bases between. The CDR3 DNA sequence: TGTGCCTCCGCGACGAGCTACGAGCAGTACTTC. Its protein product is CASATSYEQYF. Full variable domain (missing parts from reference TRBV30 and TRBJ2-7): SQTIHQWPATLVQPVGSPLSLECTVEGTSNPNLYWYRQAAGRGLQLLFYSVGIGQISSEVPQNLSASRPQDRQFILSSKKLLLSDSGFYLCASATSYEQYFGPGTRLTVT.